The text below deals with one T cell receptor (beta chain). Its antigen is not known. There are 16 residues in the CDR3. The V gene's germline CDR1 is LNHDA and CDR2 SQIVND (reference sequence). V lost 3 bases, J lost 0 bases, and 5 bases stayed unmatched. The entry originates in a study of lymphopenia after photon versus proton radiotherapy. General study points: Oligoclonal CD8+ Temra expansion after nadir drove photon patients' diversity drop.

TCRdb's copy holds only in-frame clones and misses some; the assay was immunoSEQ multiplex PCR. In the table there are more than 15,000 clones, around four fifths of which are singletons. The chain combines TRBV19 with TRBJ1-5; TRBD1 matches 7 bases. The TCR comes from a woman aged 45 to 65 with pancreatic cancer. The sequencing here drew on peripheral blood, taken from a patient treated with photon-based radiotherapy. The CDR3 DNA reads as TGTGCCAGTAGTATCCCGGGACAGTATAGCAATCAGCCCCAGCATTTT. Its protein product is CASSIPGQYSNQPQHF.